This TCR beta chain originates from a study of blood T cell repertoires in COVID-19. On the study more broadly: T cells, B-cell-depleted T cells, or PBMCs supplied cDNA or gDNA.

Participants came from 24 US areas, aged about 18 to 90 years. Categorization into cohorts depended on clinical history that participants reported. Original handling: Nucleated cell counts were estimated from reference gene primer amplification. Clones were read by immunoSEQ multiplex PCR, and TCRdb kept only the in-frame ones, dropping some. The V and J calls and clone size were taken over from that table, and D and trimming were inferred from the DNA. The sample includes approximately 300,000 clones, nearly 90% of them seen just once. Trimming took off 3 bases at V and 2 bases at J, with 8 bases between the two ends. From germline, CDR1 is LNHDA and CDR2 SQIVND (reference sequence). The CDR3 totals 14 residues.

V and J are TRBV19 and TRBJ1-5; the D is unclear. This TCR was sampled from a woman in her thirties who had recovered from COVID-19. Material: PBMCs or T cells enriched from blood (not recorded which). The CDR3 bases are TGTGCCAGTAGTATTCCCGGAGGCAATCAGCCCCAGCATTTT. Translating gives CASSIPGGNQPQHF.